A single sample gave rise to the 9 T cell receptor beta chains below, sequenced in a study of blood T cell repertoires in COVID-19. Clones were sequenced by immunoSEQ multiplex PCR, and TCRdb holds only the in-frame ones, with some missing. Altogether over 45,000 clones are present, more than 75% being singletons, with the ten largest covering 8.2%. The material sequenced was peripheral blood. These receptor sequences come from a woman of 80 years or more with acute or convalescent COVID-19.

The chain carries TRBV9 and TRBJ2-6; 10 bases are a match to TRBD1. This CDR3 is built from 16 residues. V shed 5 bases, J shed 2 bases, and the junction held 4 bases outside the gene matches. Germline loops: CDR1 SGDLS, CDR2 YYNGEE. The CDR3 sequence is CASSPGTGAGANVLTF. The CDR3 DNA is TGTGCCAGCAGTCCCGGGACAGGGGCTGGGGCCAACGTCCTGACTTTC.

The genes are TRBV7-2 and TRBJ2-3; D is uncertain. This CDR3 region has 14 residues. Per germline, CDR1 SGHTA and CDR2 FQGNSA. V lost 3 bases and J 0 bases, leaving 7 bases between the germline ends. In nucleotides, the CDR3 is TGTGCCAGCAGCTTCTCGCGGAGCACAGATACGCAGTATTTT. Translating gives CASSFSRSTDTQYF. Based on the CDR3 plus reference TRBV7-2 and TRBJ2-3, the full variable domain is GAGVSQSPSNKVTEKGKDVELRCDPISGHTALYWYRQSLGQGLEFLIYFQGNSAPDKSGLPSDRFSAERTGGSVSTLTIQRTQQEDSAVYLCASSFSRSTDTQYFGPGTRLTVL.

The chain is built from TRBV5-1 and TRBJ2-7, with 15 bases fitting TRBD2. Unmatched junction bases numbered 5, after V lost 3 bases and J lost 1 base. This CDR3 spans 17 amino acids. The germline V gene encodes CDR1 SGHRS and CDR2 YFSETQ. CDR3 amino acids: CASSSGLAGGGSYEQYF. DNA for the CDR3: TGCGCCAGCAGCTCTGGACTAGCGGGAGGGGGATCCTACGAGCAGTACTTC.

This chain links TRBV18 with TRBJ2-6, with no clear D. Trimming shortened V by 3 bases and J by 1 base, and 13 bases separated the two germline ends. The CDR3 sequence is 17 residues long. Germline V CDR1 and CDR2: KGHSH, LQKENI. CDR3 loop: CASSPFTQISGANVLTF. For the CDR3, the DNA is TGTGCCAGCTCACCGTTCACCCAGATTTCTGGGGCCAACGTCCTGACTTTC.

The chain uses TRBV11-3 and TRBJ2-2, with TRBD1 matching 9 bases. This CDR3 has 14 amino acids. V was pared by 2 bases and J by 7 bases, with 2 bases of the junction left unmatched. The germline CDR1 and CDR2 sequences are SGHNT and YENEEA. CDR3 residues: CASSLTGGFGELFF. In DNA, the CDR3 is TGTGCCAGCAGCTTAACAGGGGGCTTCGGGGAGCTGTTTTTT. Filled out from reference TRBV11-3 and TRBJ2-2, the complete variable domain reads EAGVVQSPRYKIIEKKQPVAFWCNPISGHNTLYWYLQNLGQGPELLIRYENEEAVDDSQLPKDRFSAERLKGVDSTLKIQPAELGDSAVYLCASSLTGGFGELFFGEGSRLTVL.

The V gene is TRBV5-1, the J gene TRBJ2-3; TRBD2 matches at 14 bases. Germline loops: CDR1 SGHRS, CDR2 YFSETQ. V shed 0 bases, J shed 5 bases, and the junction held 5 bases outside the gene matches. CDR3 length: 17 residues. CDR3 in amino acids: CASSLGGLAGGRDTQYF. CDR3 DNA sequence: TGCGCCAGCAGCTTGGGAGGACTAGCGGGAGGAAGAGATACGCAGTATTTT.

The chain links TRBV10-2 to TRBJ2-1; 12 bases fit TRBD2. V dropped 3 bases and J dropped 7; count of bases not matched to a gene: 7. The CDR3 totals 16 residues. Germline V gene lookup returns CDR1 WSHSY and CDR2 SAAADI. The CDR3 sequence is CASSDPRLAGVNEQFF. The CDR3 bases are TGCGCCAGCAGTGACCCTCGACTAGCGGGGGTTAATGAGCAGTTCTTC.

The chain joins TRBV4-1 to TRBJ2-7; possible D gene TRBD1, 5 bases. The CDR3 is 12 amino acids. V gave up 3 bases and J gave up 5 bases, with 8 bases separating them. Germline V lookup: CDR1 MGHRA, CDR2 YSYEKL. Here the CDR3 DNA reads TGCGCCAGCAGCCAGCCACAGGACGAGCAGTACTTC. It codes for CASSQPQDEQYF.

This chain uses TRBV6-5 with TRBJ1-1; D unclear. Germline V gene lookup returns CDR1 MNHEY and CDR2 SVGAGI. The CDR3 length is 15 residues. Trimming stripped 6 bases from V and 1 base from J, with 15 bases between. The CDR3 coding sequence is TGTGCCAGCAGAAAATGGGCCTCGCAGAACACTGAAGCTTTCTTT. Amino acid sequence: CASRKWASQNTEAFF.